These 23 T cell receptor beta chains were sequenced from one sample in a study of cytotoxic CD8 clonotypes in ibrutinib-treated CLL. Generated by immunoSEQ multiplex PCR, the TCRdb table keeps only in-frame clones and is missing some. The sample lists some 160,000 clones, roughly four fifths seen once, with 2% to 2.5% in the top ten. The specimen comprised PBMCs, sampled after 12 months of ibrutinib treatment. These receptors were taken from a human donor with chronic lymphocytic leukemia.

The gene calls are TRBV28 and TRBJ1-2, with TRBD1 as a possible D gene (5 bases). The V gene's germline CDR1 is MDHEN and CDR2 SYDVKM. The CDR3 consists of 15 residues. V lost 6 bases and J 2 bases, leaving 16 bases between the germline ends. For the CDR3, the DNA is TGTGCCAGCAGCCCTGGGGACCGATCCAACTATGGCTACACCTTC. Translation gives CASSPGDRSNYGYTF.

The genes are TRBV20-1 and TRBJ2-1; D is uncertain. CDR1 is DFQATT and CDR2 is SNEGSKA in the germline V gene (reference sequence). V was clipped by 5 bases and J by 7 bases, with 9 bases between them. This CDR3 is built from 11 residues. Here the CDR3 reads CSAAGRNEQFF. As DNA, the CDR3 is TGCAGTGCTGCCGGACGAAATGAGCAGTTCTTC.

J is TRBJ2-7 and V is TRBV18, with a tentative D call TRBD1 (6 bases). Trimming shortened V by 5 bases and J by 0 bases, and 11 bases separated the two germline ends. The CDR3 sequence is 14 residues long. Germline assignment: CDR1 KGHSH and CDR2 LQKENI. CDR3 nucleotides: TGTGCCAGCTCATTCGGGGACAACTCCTACGAGCAGTACTTC. Translating it yields CASSFGDNSYEQYF.

The J gene is TRBJ2-1, the V gene TRBV19, with D perhaps TRBD2 (6 bases). The CDR3 covers 15 residues. From germline, CDR1 is LNHDA and CDR2 SQIVND (reference sequence). Trimming left V 5 bases short and J 7 bases short, with 18 bases between. The DNA for the CDR3 is TGTGCCAGTAGTGGTGGTTCGGCTAGCGAGAATGAGCAGTTCTTC. Translated, it gives CASSGGSASENEQFF.

This rearrangement joins TRBV2 to TRBJ1-2; the D gene is possibly TRBD1 (6 bases). The CDR3 sequence is 12 residues long. V lost 8 bases, J lost 6 bases, and 13 bases lay in between. Germline CDR1 is SNHLY and CDR2 is FYNNEI. CDR3 nucleotide sequence: TGTGCCAGCCGAGGGGGGAAAGATGGCTACACCTTC. This sequence encodes CASRGGKDGYTF.

The V and J genes are TRBV2 and TRBJ1-2; D is unclear. Germline values: CDR1 SNHLY, CDR2 FYNNEI. The CDR3 spans 13 residues. Trimming pared 2 bases from V and 0 bases from J, leaving 4 bases between. CDR3 bases: TGTGCCAGCAGTGAAAATTCTAACTATGGCTACACCTTC. Its translation: CASSENSNYGYTF.

The V call is TRBV4-2, the J call TRBJ2-6; 9 nucleotides line up with TRBD1. The trim removed 3 bases at V and 4 bases at J, leaving 7 bases unmatched. The CDR3 is 17 residues long. Germline values: CDR1 LGHNA, CDR2 YNFKEQ. CDR3 sequence reads: CASSQGGTGLGANVLTF. In DNA, the CDR3 is TGTGCCAGCAGCCAGGGGGGGACAGGGTTAGGGGCCAACGTCCTGACTTTC.

The chain's CDR3 is CASSPMGQGASETQYF. The CDR3, as DNA: TGTGCCAGCAGCCCTATGGGACAGGGGGCTTCAGAGACCCAGTACTTC. This sequence joins TRBV7-9 and TRBJ2-5, with 12 bases that match TRBD1. The CDR3 covers 16 residues. CDR1 SEHNR and CDR2 FQNEAQ come from the germline V gene (reference sequence). Trimming at V came to 5 bases and at J to 4 bases, leaving 8 bases not matched to a gene.

This clone was detected once. This sequence joins TRBV19 and TRBJ1-2; possible D gene TRBD1, 5 bases. The CDR3 sequence is 14 residues long. CDR1 and CDR2 (germline): LNHDA, SQIVND (reference sequence). Trimming removed 2 bases from V and 6 bases from J, with 13 bases in between. The CDR3 loop is CASSIQGISNGYTF. CDR3 DNA: TGTGCCAGTAGTATACAGGGTATCTCGAATGGCTACACCTTC.

This chain's CDR3 is CASSKGGQTFTDTQYF. The CDR3 coding sequence is TGTGCCAGCAGCAAAGGGGGACAGACCTTCACAGATACGCAGTATTTT. The rearrangement joins TRBV21-1 to TRBJ2-3; no DNA check was done on the table's D call, TRBD1. TRBV21-1 is a known pseudogene. The CDR3 covers 16 residues.

The chain uses TRBV5-8 and TRBJ1-3, with D possibly matching TRBD1 (5 bases). Deletions cut 2 bases from V and 0 bases from J, with 6 bases between. Germline V gene sequence: CDR1 SGHTS, CDR2 YDEGEE. The CDR3 has 14 residues. This CDR3 reads CASSLRGSGNTIYF. The CDR3 DNA is TGTGCCAGCAGCTTAAGGGGCTCTGGAAACACCATATATTTT.

The V call is TRBV15, the J call TRBJ2-7; possibly TRBD1 or TRBD2 for D (5 bases each). Germline-derived CDR1 and CDR2 are LNHNV and YYDKDF (reference sequence). Trimming stripped 8 bases from V and 2 bases from J, with 13 bases between. The CDR3 sequence is 13 residues long. CDR3 sequence: CATGNRGPYEQYF. DNA for the CDR3: TGTGCCACCGGAAACCGGGGCCCCTACGAGCAGTACTTC.

The chain is built from TRBV30 and TRBJ1-3; no clear D gene. Germline V gene data show CDR1 as GTSNPN and CDR2 as SVGIG (reference sequence). The germline V and J ends were trimmed by 2 bases and 4 bases, with 15 bases remaining between them. The CDR3 has 15 amino acids. CDR3 in DNA: TGTGCCTGGAGTCGGGGAAGTGCGCGAGGAAACACCATATATTTT. Translation gives CAWSRGSARGNTIYF.

V is TRBV12-2 and J is TRBJ1-1. TRBV12-2 is shown as a pseudogene. This CDR3 has 14 amino acids. This CDR3 reads CASRYPPLGTEAFF. CDR3 DNA: TGTGCAAGTCGCTATCCCCCCCTCGGGACTGAAGCTTTCTTT.

The J gene is TRBJ2-3, the V gene TRBV28; no reliable D call. Germline V gene data show CDR1 as MDHEN and CDR2 as SYDVKM. The V end was cut by 2 bases, the J end by 6 bases, with 9 bases between. The CDR3 spans 13 residues. For the CDR3, the DNA is TGTGCCAGCAGTTTACCTAGTTGGGATACGCAGTATTTT. Its protein is CASSLPSWDTQYF. The whole variable domain, filled in from reference TRBV28 and TRBJ2-3, reads DVKVTQSSRYLVKRTGEKVFLECVQDMDHENMFWYRQDPGLGLRLIYFSYDVKMKEKGDIPEGYSVSREKKERFSLILESASTNQTSMYLCASSLPSWDTQYFGPGTRLTVL.

This chain connects TRBV4-3 to TRBJ1-3; no clear D gene. V lost 1 base and J 0 bases, leaving 4 bases between the germline ends. Germline values: CDR1 LGHNA, CDR2 YSLEER. This CDR3 spans 14 amino acids. The CDR3 region has the DNA TGCGCCAGCAGCCAAGGCCGCTCTGGAAACACCATATATTTT. It encodes CASSQGRSGNTIYF.

The J gene is TRBJ2-5, the V gene TRBV28; D is perhaps TRBD1 or TRBD2 (5 bases each). The CDR3 contains 15 residues. Trimming took 2 bases from V and 7 from J, leaving 17 bases between them. Germline lookup yields CDR1 MDHEN and CDR2 SYDVKM. The CDR3 sequence: CASSLGANTRGTQYF. The CDR3 bases are TGTGCCAGCAGTTTAGGGGCAAACACCCGGGGGACCCAGTACTTC.

The V call is TRBV5-4, the J call TRBJ2-5; D is undetermined. Trimming pared 0 bases from V and 9 bases from J, leaving 18 bases between. The CDR3 is 15 amino acids. Germline V gene lookup returns CDR1 SGHNT and CDR2 YYREEE (reference sequence). CDR3 in amino acids: CASSLAGFARRAQYF. The CDR3 nucleotides are TGTGCCAGCAGCTTGGCCGGATTTGCACGTAGGGCCCAGTACTTC.

This chain connects TRBV28 to TRBJ2-1, with D possibly matching TRBD2 (6 bases). Germline values: CDR1 MDHEN, CDR2 SYDVKM. V was trimmed by 2 bases and J by 6 bases, leaving 8 bases between them. This CDR3 is built from 13 residues. The CDR3 loop is CASSLGTPNEQFF. For the CDR3, the DNA is TGTGCCAGCAGTTTAGGGACTCCCAATGAGCAGTTCTTC.

V usage is TRBV7-7 and J usage is TRBJ2-1; D unclear. The length of the CDR3 is 14 residues. CDR1 and CDR2 from the germline V gene are SSHAT and FNYEAQ (reference sequence). Trimming stripped 2 bases from V and 5 bases from J, with 10 bases between. The CDR3 DNA follows: TGTGCCAGCAGCTTAATAGCAGGAGACAATGAGCAGTTCTTC. Its translation is CASSLIAGDNEQFF.

This clone is a singleton in its sample. The chain is built from TRBV6-4 and TRBJ1-4, with 10 nucleotides matching TRBD1. Trimming cost V 0 bases and J 3 bases; bases outside gene matches: 16. Germline assignment: CDR1 MRHNA and CDR2 SNTAGT. The CDR3 is made up of 21 amino acids. CDR3 region: CASSDSNLGTGEEIANEKLFF. DNA of the CDR3: TGTGCCAGCAGTGACTCGAATCTCGGGACAGGGGAGGAGATTGCTAATGAAAAACTGTTTTTT.

CDR3 residues: CASSGGLAEGSYEQYF. The CDR3 region has the DNA TGTGCCAGCAGCGGCGGACTAGCGGAGGGCTCCTACGAGCAGTACTTC. The chain couples TRBV21-1 to TRBJ2-7; TRBD2, the table's D call, was not compared with the DNA. TRBV21-1 is marked as a pseudogene. The CDR3 has 16 amino acids.

This clone was found a few times. The rearrangement links TRBV4-1 to TRBJ2-7; D is possibly TRBD1 (6 bases). Trimming removed 0 bases from V and 1 base from J, with 13 bases in between. CDR3 length: 16 residues. CDR1 and CDR2 from the germline V gene are MGHRA and YSYEKL. CDR3 loop: CASSQDFAGDSYEQYF. In nucleotides, the CDR3 is TGCGCCAGCAGCCAAGATTTCGCAGGGGATTCCTACGAGCAGTACTTC.